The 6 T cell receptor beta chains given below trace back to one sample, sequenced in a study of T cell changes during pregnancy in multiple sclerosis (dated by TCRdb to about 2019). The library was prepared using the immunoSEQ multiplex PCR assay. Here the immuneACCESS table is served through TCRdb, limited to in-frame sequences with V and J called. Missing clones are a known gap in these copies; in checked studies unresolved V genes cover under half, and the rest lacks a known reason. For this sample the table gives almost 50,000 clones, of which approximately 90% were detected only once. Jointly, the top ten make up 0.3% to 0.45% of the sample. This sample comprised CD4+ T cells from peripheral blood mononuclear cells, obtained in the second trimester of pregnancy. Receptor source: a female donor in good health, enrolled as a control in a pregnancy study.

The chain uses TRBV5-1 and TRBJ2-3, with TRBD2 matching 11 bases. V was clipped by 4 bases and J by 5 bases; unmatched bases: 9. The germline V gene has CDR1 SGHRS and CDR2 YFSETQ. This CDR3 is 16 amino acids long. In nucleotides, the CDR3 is TGCGCCAGCAGCACGTTAGCGGGGGGGCCCGTAGATACGCAGTATTTT. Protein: CASSTLAGGPVDTQYF. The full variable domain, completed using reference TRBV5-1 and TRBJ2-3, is KAGVTQTPRYLIKTRGQQVTLSCSPISGHRSVSWYQQTPGQGLQFLFEYFSETQRNKGNFPGRFSGRQFSNSRSEMNVSTLELGDSALYLCASSTLAGGPVDTQYFGPGTRLTVL.

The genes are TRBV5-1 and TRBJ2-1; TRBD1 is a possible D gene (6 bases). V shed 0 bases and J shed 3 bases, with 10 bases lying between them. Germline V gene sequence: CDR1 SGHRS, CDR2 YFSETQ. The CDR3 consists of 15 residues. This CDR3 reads CASSLEGQFYNEQFF. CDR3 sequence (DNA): TGCGCCAGCAGCTTGGAGGGACAATTCTACAATGAGCAGTTCTTC.

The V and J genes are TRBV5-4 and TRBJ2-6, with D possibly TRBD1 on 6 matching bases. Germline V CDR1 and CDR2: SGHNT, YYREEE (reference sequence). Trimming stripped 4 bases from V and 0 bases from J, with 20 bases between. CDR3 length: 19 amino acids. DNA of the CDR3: TGTGCCAGCAGCGGCCCGGGACACATTTCGAGCTCTGGGGCCAACGTCCTGACTTTC. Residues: CASSGPGHISSSGANVLTF.

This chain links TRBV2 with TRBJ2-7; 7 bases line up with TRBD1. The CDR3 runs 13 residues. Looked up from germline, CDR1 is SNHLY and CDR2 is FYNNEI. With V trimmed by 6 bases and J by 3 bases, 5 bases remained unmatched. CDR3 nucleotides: TGTGCCAGCAGGAGGGACAGTAACTACGAGCAGTACTTC. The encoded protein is CASRRDSNYEQYF. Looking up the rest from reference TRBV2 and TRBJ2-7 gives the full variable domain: EPEVTQTPSHQVTQMGQEVILRCVPISNHLYFYWYRQILGQKVEFLVSFYNNEISEKSEIFDDQFSVERPDGSNFTLKIRSTKLEDSAMYFCASRRDSNYEQYFGPGTRLTVT.

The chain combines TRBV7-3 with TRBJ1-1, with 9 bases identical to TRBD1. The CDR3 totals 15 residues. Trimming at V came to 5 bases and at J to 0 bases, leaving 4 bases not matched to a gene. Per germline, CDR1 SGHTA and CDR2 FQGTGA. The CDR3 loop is CASSPGQGLNTEAFF. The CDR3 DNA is TGTGCCAGCAGCCCGGGACAGGGCCTGAACACTGAAGCTTTCTTT.

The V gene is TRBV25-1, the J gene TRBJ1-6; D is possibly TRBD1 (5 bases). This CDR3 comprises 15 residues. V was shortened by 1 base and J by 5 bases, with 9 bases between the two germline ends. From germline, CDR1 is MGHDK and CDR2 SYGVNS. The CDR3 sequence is CASSESDSHNSPLHF. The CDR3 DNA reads TGTGCCAGCAGTGAATCCGACAGTCATAATTCACCCCTCCACTTT.